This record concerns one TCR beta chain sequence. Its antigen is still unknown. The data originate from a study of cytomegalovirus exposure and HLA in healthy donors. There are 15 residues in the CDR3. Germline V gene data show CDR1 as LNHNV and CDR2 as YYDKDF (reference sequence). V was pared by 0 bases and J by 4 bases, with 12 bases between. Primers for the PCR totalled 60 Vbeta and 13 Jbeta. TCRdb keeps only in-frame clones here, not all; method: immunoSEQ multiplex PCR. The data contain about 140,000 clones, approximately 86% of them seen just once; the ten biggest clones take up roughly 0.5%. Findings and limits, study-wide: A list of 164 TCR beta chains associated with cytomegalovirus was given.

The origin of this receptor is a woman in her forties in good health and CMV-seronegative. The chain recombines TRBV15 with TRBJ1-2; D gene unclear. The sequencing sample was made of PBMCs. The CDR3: CATSRDHTRFYGYTF. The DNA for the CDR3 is TGTGCCACCAGCAGAGATCATACGAGATTCTATGGCTACACCTTC.